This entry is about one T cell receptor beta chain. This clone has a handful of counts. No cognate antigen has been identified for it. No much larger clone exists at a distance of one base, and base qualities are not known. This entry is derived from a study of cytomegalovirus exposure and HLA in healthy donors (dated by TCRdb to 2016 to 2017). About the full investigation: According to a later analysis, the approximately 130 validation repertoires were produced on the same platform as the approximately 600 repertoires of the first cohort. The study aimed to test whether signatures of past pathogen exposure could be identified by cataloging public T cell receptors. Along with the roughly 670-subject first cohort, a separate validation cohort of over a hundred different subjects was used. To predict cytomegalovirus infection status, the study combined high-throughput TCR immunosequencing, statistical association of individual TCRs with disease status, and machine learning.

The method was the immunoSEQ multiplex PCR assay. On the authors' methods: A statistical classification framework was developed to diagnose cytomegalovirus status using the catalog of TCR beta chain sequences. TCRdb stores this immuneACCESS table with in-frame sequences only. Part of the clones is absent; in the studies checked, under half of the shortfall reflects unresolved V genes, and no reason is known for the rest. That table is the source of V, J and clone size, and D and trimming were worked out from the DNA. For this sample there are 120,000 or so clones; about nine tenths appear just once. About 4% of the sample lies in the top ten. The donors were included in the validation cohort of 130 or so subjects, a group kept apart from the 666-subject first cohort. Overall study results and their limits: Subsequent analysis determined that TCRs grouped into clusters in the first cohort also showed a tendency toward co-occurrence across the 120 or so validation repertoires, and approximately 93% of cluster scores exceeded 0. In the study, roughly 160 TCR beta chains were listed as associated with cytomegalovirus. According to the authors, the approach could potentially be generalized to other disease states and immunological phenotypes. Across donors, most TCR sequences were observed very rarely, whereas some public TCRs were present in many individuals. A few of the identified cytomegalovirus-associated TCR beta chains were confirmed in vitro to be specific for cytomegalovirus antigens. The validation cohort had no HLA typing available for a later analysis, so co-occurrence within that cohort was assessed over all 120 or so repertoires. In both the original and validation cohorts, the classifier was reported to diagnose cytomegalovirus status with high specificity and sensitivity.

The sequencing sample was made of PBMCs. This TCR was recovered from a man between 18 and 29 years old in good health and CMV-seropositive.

The CDR3 protein is CASSLAGGPLPLEDTQYF. The DNA sequence reads TGTGCCAGCAGCTTGGCGGGGGGGCCCCTTCCTTTGGAGGATACGCAGTATTTT. The sequence links TRBV5-6 to TRBJ2-3; TRBD2 agrees with 8 junctional bases. V loses 0 bases at its end and J loses 6 bases; junction bases beyond the gene matches: 15. CDR1 and CDR2, looked up from the germline V gene, are SGHDT and YYEEEE. From cysteine to phenylalanine, the CDR3 is 18 amino acids long. This entry keeps only the CDR3 DNA: 54 bases, framed from base 1.